The 10 T cell receptor beta chains listed next were all sequenced from one sample in a study of T cells after yellow fever vaccination. TCRdb called the 5' RACE reads again in MiXCR, with one record for every CDR3 protein. The sample has hundreds of thousands of distinct CDR3 sequences, less than 20% seen once. Sample: PBMCs, taken about 5 days after the first yellow fever vaccination. All receptors come from a man between 18 and 35 years old who received the YFV17D yellow fever vaccine.

This clonotype was detected only a few times. The rearrangement links TRBV4-1 to TRBJ1-5; 8 positions match TRBD1. The trim removed 3 bases at V and 4 bases at J, leaving 2 bases unmatched. Germline V gene data show CDR1 as MGHRA and CDR2 as YSYEKL. The length of the CDR3 is 14 residues. CDR3: CASSQGQENQPQHF. The CDR3 DNA sequence: TGCGCCAGCAGCCAGGGACAGGAGAATCAGCCCCAGCATTTT.

The chain links TRBV7-6 to TRBJ1-1, with 10 bases lining up with TRBD1. Germline V gene data show CDR1 as SGHVS and CDR2 as FNYEAQ. The CDR3 is 15 amino acids. The V gene end was trimmed by 1 base and the J gene end by 5 bases; junction bases not matched to a gene: 4. CDR3 region: CASSLVDRGWTEAFF. The CDR3, as DNA: TGTGCCAGCAGCTTAGTGGACAGGGGGTGGACTGAAGCTTTCTTT.

The table lists this clonotype with many counts. The rearrangement uses TRBV5-1 and TRBJ1-5; TRBD1 is a possible D gene (5 bases). V lost 4 bases, J lost 1 base, and 12 bases lay in between. This CDR3 is 15 amino acids long. The V gene's germline CDR1 is SGHRS and CDR2 YFSETQ. CDR3 sequence reads: CASSAFWGSNQPQHF. CDR3 DNA: TGCGCCAGCAGCGCGTTTTGGGGCAGCAATCAGCCCCAGCATTTT.

This chain's CDR3 is CASSYTGLSGANVLTF. The CDR3 nucleotides are TGTGCCAGCAGCTACACAGGTCTCTCTGGGGCCAACGTCCTGACTTTC. This sequence joins TRBV12-3 or TRBV12-4 and TRBJ2-6; weak D call: TRBD1 (5 bases). The CDR3 consists of 16 residues. V lost 6 bases and J 0 bases, leaving 12 bases between the germline ends.

This clonotype was seen a handful of times. V and J are TRBV20-1 and TRBJ2-2; the D is unclear. In germline, CDR1 is DFQATT, CDR2 SNEGSKA (reference sequence). V shed 2 bases and J shed 6 bases, with 13 bases lying between them. CDR3 length: 14 amino acids. The CDR3 nucleotides are TGCAGTGCTAGACATTCGGTGGCCCCCGGGGAGCTGTTTTTT. Amino acid sequence: CSARHSVAPGELFF.

The CDR3 protein is CAGRQGFTDTQYF. The CDR3 DNA reads TGTGCCGGCAGGCAGGGCTTCACAGATACGCAGTATTTT. This chain links TRBV10-3 with TRBJ2-3, with D possibly being TRBD1 (5 bases). V lost 11 bases to trimming and J lost 2 bases, with 14 bases between them. Germline-derived CDR1 and CDR2 are ENHRY and SYGVKD. The CDR3 is made up of 13 amino acids.

The chain carries TRBV7-9 and TRBJ1-1; weak D call: TRBD1 (6 bases). The V end lost 3 bases, the J end lost 11 bases, and 19 bases lay between the germline ends. The germline V gene has CDR1 SEHNR and CDR2 FQNEAQ (reference sequence). This CDR3 contains 14 residues. This CDR3 reads CASSFLWGRQGAFF. CDR3 nucleotides: TGTGCCAGCAGCTTTTTGTGGGGGCGTCAGGGTGCTTTCTTT.

This clonotype was seen only a few times. In nucleotides, the CDR3 is TGTGCCACCAGCAGACAGGGTGGTACCTACAATGAGCAGTTCTTC. The encoded protein is CATSRQGGTYNEQFF. The chain uses TRBV15 and TRBJ2-1; D is perhaps TRBD1 (5 bases). CDR3 length equals 15 residues. Trimming pared 2 bases from V and 2 bases from J, leaving 10 bases between. Germline V gene data show CDR1 as LNHNV and CDR2 as YYDKDF (reference sequence).

The chain is built from TRBV4-3 and TRBJ1-1; possible D gene TRBD1, 5 bases. Trimming stripped 0 bases from V and 3 bases from J, with 14 bases between. The germline V gene has CDR1 LGHNA and CDR2 YSLEER. The CDR3 has 16 residues. CDR3 loop: CASSQDLARVDTEAFF. CDR3 nucleotide sequence: TGCGCCAGCAGCCAAGATTTAGCCAGGGTCGACACTGAAGCTTTCTTT.

This chain uses TRBV3-1 with TRBJ1-2, with a tentative D call TRBD1 (6 bases). Trimming shortened V by 3 bases and J by 10 bases, and 15 bases separated the two germline ends. CDR1 and CDR2 from the germline V gene are LGHDT and YNNKEL (reference sequence). The CDR3 has 13 residues. The CDR3 loop is CASSHPDSRDYTF. CDR3 coding DNA: TGTGCCAGCAGCCACCCGGACAGTAGAGACTACACCTTC.